This TCR beta chain came from a study of beta chain features in type 1 diabetes. The overall study: Patients looked much like healthy donors when it came to age, gender and cell yields.

Of the isolated RNA, all was reverse transcribed, and so the sequenced material was expressed TCRB transcripts. Here immunoSEQ multiplex PCR was the method, and the copy in TCRdb shows in-frame clones only, minus some. Among 860,000 or so clones listed, 17% were seen once. The specimen was naive CD4+ T cells from blood. This clonotype originated in a woman between 18 and 29 years old in good health.

In DNA form, the CDR3 reads TGTGCCAGCAGCTTCTACGGGGACGATGAGCAGTTCTTC. This translates into CASSFYGDDEQFF. The chain employs TRBV7-9 and TRBJ2-1; D may correspond to TRBD1 or TRBD2 (5 bases each). V lost 3 bases, J lost 8 bases, and 11 bases lay in between. Germline assignment: CDR1 SEHNR and CDR2 FQNEAQ (reference sequence). There are 13 residues in the CDR3.